This T cell receptor (beta chain) was profiled in a study of blood T cell repertoires in COVID-19. Across the whole study: Acute and convalescent COVID-19 specimens originated in the United States, Italy and Spain. T cells, B-cell-depleted T cells, or PBMCs supplied cDNA or gDNA.

Original handling: Nucleated cell number was recorded as an estimate derived from reference gene primer amplification. Sequencing used immunoSEQ multiplex PCR; TCRdb keeps in-frame clones, though not all of them. Clonal size and the V and J genes are those of that table, whereas D and trimming came from the DNA. The data show approximately 24,000 clones, with 80% to 90% seen just once and around 15% held by the top ten. Germline V gene data show CDR1 as KGHSH and CDR2 as LQKENI. The length of the CDR3 is 13 residues. Trimming removed 7 bases at V and 2 bases at J, with 10 bases between. This chain connects TRBV18 to TRBJ2-3, with D tentatively TRBD1 (5 bases). What was sequenced was peripheral blood. This clonotype was sampled from a man between 65 and 85 years old with acute or convalescent COVID-19. Here the CDR3 reads CASCLTATDTQYF. As DNA, the CDR3 is TGTGCCAGCTGCTTGACAGCCACAGATACGCAGTATTTT. Variable domain in full (rest from reference TRBV18 and TRBJ2-3): NAGVMQNPRHLVRRRGQEARLRCSPMKGHSHVYWYRQLPEEGLKFMVYLQKENIIDESGMPKERFSAEFPKEGPSILRIQQVVRGDSAAYFCASCLTATDTQYFGPGTRLTVL.